Shown below are 20 T cell receptor beta chains from a single sample sequenced in a study of human T cells and chemical hapten exposure. As to time point: pre-sensitization, week 0. The treatment here: therapeutic diphenylcyclopropenone sensitization with weekly scalp DPC. TCRdb reprocessed the RACE reads with MiXCR, giving one entry per CDR3 protein. The data contain more than 50,000 distinct CDR3 sequences, approximately 7% of them seen just once; the ten biggest clones take up under 2%. Here the sequenced sample was whole blood, taken in connection with sensitization to the hapten diphenylcyclopropenone (DPC). Receptors originate from a woman aged 30 to 39 with alopecia areata. Some clones in this sample may be carry-over from other donors' samples.

This clonotype was recorded many times. V gene TRBV20-1 combines with J gene TRBJ2-3; 8 bases are a match to TRBD2. V gave up 6 bases and J gave up 4 bases; unmatched junction bases: 9. Germline V lookup: CDR1 DFQATT, CDR2 SNEGSKA (reference sequence). The CDR3 is 14 amino acids. CDR3 in DNA: TGCAGTGCCCGACCGGGACTAGAGGCAGATACGCAGTATTTT. Protein: CSARPGLEADTQYF.

This clonotype was picked up a small number of times. The rearrangement joins TRBV19 to TRBJ1-2; D gene uncertain. V was cut by 6 bases and J by 2 bases, with 7 bases left in between. Germline V CDR1 and CDR2: LNHDA, SQIVND (reference sequence). This CDR3 is 12 amino acids long. The DNA for the CDR3 is TGTGCCAGTAGGACACAAAACTATGGCTACACCTTC. This codes for CASRTQNYGYTF.

In regard to this clonotype: This may come from a read error, since a much larger clone is one base off. The genes are TRBV6-6 and TRBJ2-7, with TRBD1 matching 11 bases. Germline values: CDR1 MNHNY, CDR2 SVGAGI (reference sequence). This CDR3 is 14 amino acids long. DNA for the CDR3: TGTGCCAGCTGTGCCGGGACAGGGGGGTACGAGCCGTACTTC. It yields the protein CASCAGTGGYEPYF.

At least ten counts were recorded for this clonotype. The chain combines TRBV5-1 with TRBJ2-1; 8 positions agree with TRBD1. The V segment lost 4 bases and the J segment 0 bases; nucleotides outside the gene matches: 18. The CDR3 consists of 20 residues. Germline CDR1 and CDR2: SGHRS and YFSETQ. The DNA for the CDR3 is TGCGCCAGCAGCAACCCCGGGACAGGACCTCTTCTCAGCTCCTACAATGAGCAGTTCTTC. Translation: CASSNPGTGPLLSSYNEQFF. The variable domain in full, completed from reference TRBV5-1 and TRBJ2-1, reads KAGVTQTPRYLIKTRGQQVTLSCSPISGHRSVSWYQQTPGQGLQFLFEYFSETQRNKGNFPGRFSGRQFSNSRSEMNVSTLELGDSALYLCASSNPGTGPLLSSYNEQFFGPGTRLTVL.

This clonotype was seen many times. The chain employs TRBV7-8 and TRBJ1-3; D gene ambiguous. V lost 0 bases and J 3 bases, leaving 6 bases between the germline ends. Germline-derived CDR1 and CDR2 are SGHVS and FQNEAQ. CDR3 length: 14 residues. DNA of the CDR3: TGTGCCAGCAGCTTAGCCCAGTTTGGAAACACCATATATTTT. This codes for CASSLAQFGNTIYF.

This clonotype was seen many times. The chain joins TRBV6-1 to TRBJ2-3; 9 bases are a match to TRBD2. Germline CDR1 and CDR2: MNHNS and SASEGT. The trim removed 8 bases at V and 0 bases at J, leaving 9 bases unmatched. The CDR3 contains 16 residues. DNA of the CDR3: TGTGCCAGCCGACTAGCGGAACTCCCTAGCACAGATACGCAGTATTTT. Its protein is CASRLAELPSTDTQYF.

The V call is TRBV11-2, the J call TRBJ1-6; 8 bases fit TRBD1. V shed 1 base and J 4 bases; nucleotides not matched to a gene: 9. Germline V gene lookup returns CDR1 SGHAT and CDR2 FQNNGV. The CDR3 spans 18 residues. The CDR3 loop is CASSLARQGTGYNSPLHF. CDR3 nucleotide sequence: TGTGCCAGCAGCTTAGCGAGACAGGGGACTGGGTATAATTCACCCCTCCACTTT.

This clonotype occurred many times. The chain links TRBV12-3 or TRBV12-4 to TRBJ2-3, with D perhaps being TRBD1 or TRBD2 (5 bases each). The CDR3 loop spans 16 amino acids. V lost 3 bases and J 4 bases, leaving 17 bases between the germline ends. CDR3 in DNA: TGTGCCAGCAGTTTCGGTAGAGGGGTAGGGGCAGATACGCAGTATTTT. Translated: CASSFGRGVGADTQYF.

This clonotype has a count of ten or more. This rearrangement joins TRBV18 to TRBJ2-2, with no clear D. The V and J ends lost 0 bases and 5 bases respectively, with 4 bases between them. From germline, CDR1 is KGHSH and CDR2 LQKENI. This CDR3 has 13 residues. The CDR3 nucleotides are TGTGCCAGCTCACCACCGACTACCGGGGAGCTGTTTTTT. This sequence encodes CASSPPTTGELFF. The variable domain in full, with the rest retrieved from reference TRBV18 and TRBJ2-2, is NAGVMQNPRHLVRRRGQEARLRCSPMKGHSHVYWYRQLPEEGLKFMVYLQKENIIDESGMPKERFSAEFPKEGPSILRIQQVVRGDSAAYFCASSPPTTGELFFGEGSRLTVL.

This clonotype was seen repeatedly, ten times or more. This chain connects TRBV6-6 to TRBJ2-3; tentative D call: TRBD2 (6 bases). The CDR3 is made up of 17 amino acids. The ends were cut back, 6 bases at V and 0 bases at J, with 19 bases in the middle. Per the germline V gene, CDR1 is MNHNY and CDR2 is SVGAGI (reference sequence). This chain's CDR3 is CASRLAIIAESTDTQYF. The CDR3 region has the DNA TGTGCCAGCAGACTGGCTATTATAGCGGAAAGCACAGATACGCAGTATTTT.

This clonotype has just a few counts. The CDR3 loop reads CASSYPITGQASYNEQFF. In nucleotides, the CDR3 is TGTGCCAGCAGCTACCCTATAACAGGACAAGCTAGCTACAATGAGCAGTTCTTC. The gene calls are TRBV7-9 and TRBJ2-1; D is possibly TRBD1 (5 bases). Trimming left V 4 bases short and J 3 bases short, with 22 bases between. The CDR3 is 18 residues long. Germline assignment: CDR1 SEHNR and CDR2 FQNEAQ (reference sequence).

At least ten counts were recorded for this clonotype. V usage is TRBV9 and J usage is TRBJ2-1; 9 bases align to TRBD1. Unmatched junction bases numbered 5, after V lost 3 bases and J lost 4 bases. The CDR3 has 15 residues. Germline V lookup: CDR1 SGDLS, CDR2 YYNGEE. The CDR3 region has the DNA TGTGCCAGCAGCGCAGAGGGACAGGGATACAATGAGCAGTTCTTC. Its protein product is CASSAEGQGYNEQFF.

This clonotype was picked up many times. The chain couples TRBV10-3 to TRBJ2-2, with D perhaps TRBD1 (5 bases). This CDR3 contains 15 residues. Germline lookup yields CDR1 ENHRY and CDR2 SYGVKD. Trimming pared 6 bases from V and 3 bases from J, leaving 14 bases between. Written as DNA, the CDR3 is TGTGCCATCAGACGAACTGACAGCGACACCGGGGAGCTGTTTTTT. This sequence encodes CAIRRTDSDTGELFF.

This clonotype was recorded at least ten times. CDR3: CATSRDPSRPEGPEAFF. CDR3 DNA sequence: TGTGCCACCAGCAGAGATCCGTCCCGACCCGAGGGGCCTGAAGCTTTCTTT. The chain joins TRBV15 to TRBJ1-1, with D perhaps TRBD1 (5 bases). The CDR3 covers 17 residues. Germline CDR1 LNHNV, CDR2 YYDKDF (reference sequence). The V end lost 0 bases, the J end lost 6 bases, and 20 bases lay between the germline ends.

This clonotype was seen only a few times. The CDR3 DNA reads TGTGCCAGCAGTTCCGGGGGGTATGGGGGCTATGGCTACACCTTC. Its translation is CASSSGGYGGYGYTF. The chain couples TRBV27 to TRBJ1-2; D possibly corresponds to TRBD1 (5 bases). CDR3 length equals 15 residues. Germline assignment: CDR1 MNHEY and CDR2 SMNVEV (reference sequence). Trimming left V 4 bases short and J 4 bases short, with 16 bases between.

This clonotype was seen ten or more times. J is TRBJ2-5 and V is TRBV5-1, with 7 positions matching TRBD1. The CDR3 length is 15 residues. V lost 5 bases and J lost 2; bases outside the gene matches: 9. From germline, CDR1 is SGHRS and CDR2 YFSETQ. CDR3 bases: TGCGCCAGCAGTAGAGAGACAGGGCCACAAGAGACCCAGTACTTC. Translating gives CASSRETGPQETQYF.

This clonotype was counted at least ten times. This sequence joins TRBV5-1 and TRBJ2-7; D call uncertain. The germline V gene encodes CDR1 SGHRS and CDR2 YFSETQ. There are 13 residues in the CDR3. The V and J ends lost 1 base and 7 bases respectively, with 12 bases between them. CDR3 amino acids: CASSLFSGGEQYF. The CDR3 DNA follows: TGCGCCAGCAGCTTGTTTTCAGGTGGGGAGCAGTACTTC.

In this sample, this clonotype turned up many times. This chain uses TRBV4-1 with TRBJ2-3; 7 bases agree with TRBD2. Germline-derived CDR1 and CDR2 are MGHRA and YSYEKL. This CDR3 has 16 residues. The ends lost 4 bases at V and 5 bases at J; junction bases unmatched: 12. CDR3 DNA: TGCGCCAGCAGCCTCCTCGGACTAGGATCGGTAGATACGCAGTATTTT. Translating gives CASSLLGLGSVDTQYF.

Regarding this clonotype: Compared with germline, one end of the junction differs, possibly owing to a read error. J is TRBJ1-2 and V is TRBV19, with D possibly TRBD1 on 5 matching bases. Germline assignment: CDR1 LNHDA and CDR2 SQIVND (reference sequence). This CDR3 is 15 amino acids long. CDR3 residues: CASRVERDADYGDTF. The DNA for the CDR3 is TGTGCCAGTAGGGTAGAGCGGGACGCTGACTATGGCGACACCTTC.

This clonotype was detected many times. The chain couples TRBV5-1 to TRBJ2-7, with D perhaps assigned TRBD1 or TRBD2 (5 bases each). V lost 4 bases and J lost 2, with 13 bases in between. CDR1 and CDR2 from the germline V gene are SGHRS and YFSETQ. The CDR3 consists of 14 residues. CDR3 in DNA: TGCGCCAGCAGCAGCCGGGACGGCACCTACGAGCAGTACTTC. It translates to CASSSRDGTYEQYF.